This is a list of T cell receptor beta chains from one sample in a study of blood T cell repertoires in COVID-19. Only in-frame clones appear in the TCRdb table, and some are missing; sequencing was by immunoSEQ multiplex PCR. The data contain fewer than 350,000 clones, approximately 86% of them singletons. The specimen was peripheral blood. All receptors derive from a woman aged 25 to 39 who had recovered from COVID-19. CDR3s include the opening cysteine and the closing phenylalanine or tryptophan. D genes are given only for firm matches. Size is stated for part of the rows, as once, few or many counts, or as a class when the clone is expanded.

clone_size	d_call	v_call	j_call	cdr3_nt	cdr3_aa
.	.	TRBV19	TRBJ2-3	TGTGCCAGTAGTGACGGATTATTAAGCGTTAAGAACACAGATACGCAGTATTTT	CASSDGLLSVKNTDTQYF
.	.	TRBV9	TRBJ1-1	TGTGCCAGCAGCGAAACAGGACGGAGGAACACTGAAGCTTTCTTT	CASSETGRRNTEAFF
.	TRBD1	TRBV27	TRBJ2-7	TGTGCCAGCAGCCCCGGGACAGGGGGTTACGAGCAGTACTTC	CASSPGTGGYEQYF
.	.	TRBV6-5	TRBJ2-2	TGTGCCAACGGTTTTCGGGTCGGCATTACCGGGGAGCTGTTTTTT	CANGFRVGITGELFF
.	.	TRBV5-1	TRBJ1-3	TGCGCCAGCAGCTTGTCCGGGATCGATCCTGGAAACACCATATATTTT	CASSLSGIDPGNTIYF
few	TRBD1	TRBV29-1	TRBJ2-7	TGCAGCGTCGGGACAGGGACCTACGAGCAGTACTTC	CSVGTGTYEQYF
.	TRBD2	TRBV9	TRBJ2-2	TGTGCCAGCAGCCCTCGTGGGTTAGCGGGTACCGGGGAGCTGTTTTTT	CASSPRGLAGTGELFF
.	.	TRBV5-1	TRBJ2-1	TGCGCCAGCAGCTTGGAGCAGGGGGGTTTAGATGAGCAGTTCTTC	CASSLEQGGLDEQFF
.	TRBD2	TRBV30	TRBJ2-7	TGTGCCTGGAGTGGGGGGACTAGCTGTCACTTC	CAWSGGTSCHF
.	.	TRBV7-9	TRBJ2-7	TGTGCCAGCAGCTTATTTGTGGGAGCGGCCGAAGAGCAGTACTTC	CASSLFVGAAEEQYF
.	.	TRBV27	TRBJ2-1	TGTGCCAGCAGTTTATGGGCTAGCGCCTCCTACAATGAGCAGTTCTTC	CASSLWASASYNEQFF
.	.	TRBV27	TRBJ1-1	TGTGCCAGCAGTTTATCTGGGGCGAACACTGAAGCTTTCTTT	CASSLSGANTEAFF
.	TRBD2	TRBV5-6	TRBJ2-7	TGTGCCAGCAGCTGGGGCAGACTAGCTTCGTCCTACGAGCAGTACTTC	CASSWGRLASSYEQYF
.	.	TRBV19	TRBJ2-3	TGTGCCACCCGCGTCGTCGGGGGTGGAACAGATACGCAGTATTTT	CATRVVGGGTDTQYF
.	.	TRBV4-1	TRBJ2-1	TGCGCCAGCAGCCAAGTGACAGGCCCATACAATGAGCAGTTCTTC	CASSQVTGPYNEQFF
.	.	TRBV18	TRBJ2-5	TGTGCCAGCTCACCATTTACATCTCGTTCTCAAGAGACCCAGTACTTC	CASSPFTSRSQETQYF
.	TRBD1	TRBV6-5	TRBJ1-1	TGTGCCAGCAGTAACAGGGGGAACACTGAAGCTTTCTTT	CASSNRGNTEAFF
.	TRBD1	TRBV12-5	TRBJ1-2	TGTGCTAGTGGTTTCGGGACAGGGCACGGCTACACCTTC	CASGFGTGHGYTF
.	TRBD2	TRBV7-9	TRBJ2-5	TGTGCCAGCAGCTTAGGGGCGGGAGAGGTGATTGAGACCCAGTACTTC	CASSLGAGEVIETQYF
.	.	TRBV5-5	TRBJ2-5	TGTGCCAGCAGCTTGGTTGGGGGCCGGGAGACCCAGTACTTC	CASSLVGGRETQYF
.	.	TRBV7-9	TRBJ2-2	TGTGCCAGCTGGGGGCAGGGGACCGGGGAGCTGTTTTTT	CASWGQGTGELFF
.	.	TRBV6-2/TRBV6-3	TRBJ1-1	TGTGCCAGCAGTTTGAGGGGGTCGTTTCTCCGGGCTGAAGCTTTCTTT	CASSLRGSFLRAEAFF
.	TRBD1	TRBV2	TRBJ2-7	TGTGCCAGTAGACAGGGCTACGAGCAGTACTTC	CASRQGYEQYF
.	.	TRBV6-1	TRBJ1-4	TGTGCCAGCAGTGAAGCGGGAGACCGGGGAAAACTGTTTTTT	CASSEAGDRGKLFF
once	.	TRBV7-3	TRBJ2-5	TGTGCCAGCAGCTTTCGGGATCAAGAGACCCAGTACTTC	CASSFRDQETQYF
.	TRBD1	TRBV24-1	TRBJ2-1	TGTGCCACCAGTGACTCTCCGGGACAGGGCAAAAATGAGCAGTTCTTC	CATSDSPGQGKNEQFF
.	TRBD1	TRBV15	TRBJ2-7	TGTGCCACCAGCAGAGGGGACAGTGGGGAGCAGTACTTC	CATSRGDSGEQYF
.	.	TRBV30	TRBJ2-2	TGTGCCTGGAGTGTCGAACAGTTGATGTTTTTT	CAWSVEQLMFF
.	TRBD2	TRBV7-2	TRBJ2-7	TGTGCCAGCAGAACTAGCGGGGCCTACGAGCAGTACTTC	CASRTSGAYEQYF
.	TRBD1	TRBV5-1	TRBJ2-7	TGCGCCAGCAGCTTAGGGTTTGACAGGGGAGGCGACGAGCAGTACTTC	CASSLGFDRGGDEQYF
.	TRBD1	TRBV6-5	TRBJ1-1	TGTGCCATCAAAACACAGGGGAGCACTGAAGCTTTCTTT	CAIKTQGSTEAFF
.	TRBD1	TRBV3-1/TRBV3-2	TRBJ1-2	TGTGCCAGCAGCCAGCCGGGACAGGGGGCGGGTGGCTACACCTTC	CASSQPGQGAGGYTF
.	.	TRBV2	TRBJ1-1	TGTGCCAGCAGGGGAGACAGGATCGAAGCTTTCTTT	CASRGDRIEAFF
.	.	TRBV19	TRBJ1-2	TGTGCCATTGCGGCGGGGGCGAGTGGCTACACCTTC	CAIAAGASGYTF
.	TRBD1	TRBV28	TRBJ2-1	TGTGCCAGCAGTCGAAACAGGGGGTTGGTCGGTGATGAGCAGTTCTTC	CASSRNRGLVGDEQFF
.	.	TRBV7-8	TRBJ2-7	TGTGCCAGCAGCGCCAGGGGCCAAAGTCTCTACGAGCAGTACTTC	CASSARGQSLYEQYF
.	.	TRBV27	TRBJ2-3	TGTGCCAGCAGTTTGGACACTACGACTAGCACAGATACGCAGTATTTT	CASSLDTTTSTDTQYF
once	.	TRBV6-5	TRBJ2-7	TGTGCCAGCAGTTACCAGGCCCAGACCTACGAGCAGTACTTC	CASSYQAQTYEQYF
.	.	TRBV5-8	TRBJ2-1	TGTGCCAGCAGCTTCACGGGGTTAGGAAACAATGAGCAGTTCTTC	CASSFTGLGNNEQFF
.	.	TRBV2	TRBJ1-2	TGTGCCAGCAGGTACAGGGTAGAGGGCTACACCTTC	CASRYRVEGYTF
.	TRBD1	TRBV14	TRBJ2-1	TGTGCCAGCAGCCCGGGGACAGGCTATGAGCAGTTCTTC	CASSPGTGYEQFF
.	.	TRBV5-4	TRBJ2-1	TGTGCCAGCAGCTCCCGAGGGGCGGGATACAATGAGCAGTTCTTC	CASSSRGAGYNEQFF
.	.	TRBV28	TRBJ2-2	TGTGCCAGCAGTCTCGGGTTCAACACCGGGGAGCTGTTTTTT	CASSLGFNTGELFF
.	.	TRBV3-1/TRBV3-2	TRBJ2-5	TGTGCCAGCAGGGAGGCGCAAGAGACCCAGTACTTC	CASREAQETQYF
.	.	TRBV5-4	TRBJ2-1	TGTGCCAGCAGCTTCGGCGGATCCCGACCTAATGAGCAGTTCTTC	CASSFGGSRPNEQFF
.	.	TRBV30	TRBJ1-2	TGTGCCTGGAGTGTACCGGTCAGGGGAAAGGGAAACTTC	CAWSVPVRGKGNF
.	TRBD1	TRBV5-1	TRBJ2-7	TGCGCCAGCAGCCGGACAGGGGGCGCCGGCGAGCAGTACTTC	CASSRTGGAGEQYF
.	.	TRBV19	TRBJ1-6	TGTGCCAGTAGTATTCCCCTCAGGGGACCCGAAGGTTCCTATAATTCACCCCTCCACTTT	CASSIPLRGPEGSYNSPLHF
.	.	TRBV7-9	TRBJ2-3	TGTGCCAGCAGCCTGGGCCGTCTGGTGGGCAGACGAGAAGCAGATACGCAGTATTTT	CASSLGRLVGRREADTQYF
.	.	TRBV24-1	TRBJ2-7	TGTGCCACCAGTGCCAGGGGCTACGAGCAGTACTTC	CATSARGYEQYF
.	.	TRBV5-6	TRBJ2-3	TGTGCCAGCAGCTCGACCGGGAGCACAGATACGCAGTATTTT	CASSSTGSTDTQYF
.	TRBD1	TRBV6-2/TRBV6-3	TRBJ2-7	TGTGCCAGCAGTACCGGGACAGGGCCCTACGAGCAGTACTTC	CASSTGTGPYEQYF
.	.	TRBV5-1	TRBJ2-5	TGCGCCAGCAGAGGGGGTCAGGGTCTAGAGACCCAGTACTTC	CASRGGQGLETQYF
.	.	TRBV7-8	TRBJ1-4	TGTGCCAGCAGCTTAGCGAGTGAAAAACTGTTTTTT	CASSLASEKLFF
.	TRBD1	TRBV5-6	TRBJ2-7	TGTGCCAGCAGCTTGCTGGACAGGGGATACGAGCAGTACTTC	CASSLLDRGYEQYF
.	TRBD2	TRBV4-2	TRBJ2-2	TGTGCCAGCAGCCGGCGGGGGACTAGCCCGAACACCGGGGAGCTGTTTTTT	CASSRRGTSPNTGELFF
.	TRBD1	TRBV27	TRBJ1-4	TGTGCCAGCAGTTCTCTAGGACAGGGGGACGAAAAACTGTTTTTT	CASSSLGQGDEKLFF
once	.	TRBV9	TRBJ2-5	TGTGCCAGCAGCACACTAGCAGGGGGTCGGGAGACCCAGTACTTC	CASSTLAGGRETQYF
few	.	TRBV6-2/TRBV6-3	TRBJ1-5	TGTGCCAGCAGTAAAACCGGGTTAAGCCCTCAGCCCCAGCATTTT	CASSKTGLSPQPQHF
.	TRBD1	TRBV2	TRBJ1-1	TGTGCCAGCAGCCAGACAGGGCTTAACACTGAAGCTTTCTTT	CASSQTGLNTEAFF